This record looks at one TCR beta chain sequence and its context. No cognate antigen has been identified for it. Per-base quality was not reported, and no clone a single base away is much larger than it. Counted from cysteine to phenylalanine, this CDR3 has 15 amino acids. The sequence is cut down to CDR3 DNA, 45 bases in frame from base 1. Looking up the germline V gene (reference sequence) yields CDR1 DFQATT and CDR2 SNEGSKA. V has 0 bases trimmed and J has 0 bases trimmed; junction bases matching no gene number 2. Sample time point, as interpreted from the label and publication: newly diagnosed GD, antithyroid drugs for less than 3 months. For both TCR sequencing and RNA sequencing, RNA was extracted from PBMCs in TRIzol. The diagnosis of Graves' disease followed American Thyroid Association guidelines. Recruitment of patients was carried out at an endocrinology department in Xi'an, China. Each patient gave roughly 8.4 milliliters of peripheral blood, collected in an EDTA anticoagulant tube. Ficoll Paque Plus density gradient separation was used to isolate PBMCs, and no further T cell sorting was done. An Agilent 2100 Bioanalyzer and agarose gel were used to check RNA quality, and a NanoDrop 2000 was used to measure RNA concentration.

The sample comes from a study of regulatory T cells in long-lasting Graves disease (dated by TCRdb to the early 2020s). For the wider study: Newly diagnosed Graves' disease patients had taken antithyroid drugs for less than 3 months. A total of around 35 samples underwent TCR sequencing: about 13 from persistent and around 20 from newly diagnosed Graves' disease patients. Peripheral blood TCR sequencing and RNA sequencing compared persistent Graves' disease patients with newly diagnosed Graves' disease patients. The study took place in China and was registered as a clinical trial. The paper's findings and limits, for the study overall: Only the TCR beta chain was sequenced and analyzed. A larger number of public clonotypes was shared among persistent patients (over 2,500) than among newly diagnosed patients (roughly 980). Lower TCR Shannon entropy and fewer highly expanded clones were observed in persistent Graves' disease patients than in newly diagnosed patients, which suggested clonal expansion. The authors noted that the small sample size was a limitation that may lower accuracy. The study examined only peripheral blood because the primary lesion, thyroid tissue, could not be accessed. Preferential use of TRBV28, TRBJ1-2 and TRBJ2-5 was observed in persistent disease, whereas TRBV20-1 and TRBJ2-1 were favored in newly diagnosed disease.

The library was built by means of multiplex PCR. The sample was run on an Illumina HiSeq 4000. TCR beta libraries were built with iRepertoire HTBI primers and Arm-PCR amplification of CDR3 regions. Before sequencing, the PCR products underwent gel purification. The authors processed their data as follows. Gene usage analysis of CDR3 amino acid clonotypes relied on the approximately 68 TRBV and 13 to 15 TRBJ segments identified across samples. Filtered high-quality paired reads were merged into contigs using COPE and FqMerger. BLAST was used to align contigs to the IMGT TRBV, TRBD and TRBJ reference genes, and CDR3 was defined following IMGT. Any clonotype with a frequency above 0.1% was counted as a highly expanded clone. Repertoire diversity was measured by Shannon entropy, and V-J evenness by the Gini coefficient. Clonotypes shared by more than one individual were considered public. Through fastp at Q25 and MiXCR, TCRdb rebuilt clones from the public reads, retaining in-frame beta chains. For every CDR3 protein sequence, its rows merge into one entry that carries the most common genes and DNA. TCRdb, not the authors, supplied the V and J calls. This sample gives about 310,000 distinct CDR3 sequences in total; roughly 18% of them show up just once. The ten top clones hold about 38% of the sample.

This sequence was found in a female donor with Graves disease. The chain couples TRBV20-1 to TRBJ2-7; 10 of the junction bases match TRBD2. The sequenced sample was peripheral blood mononuclear cells (PBMCs), obtained at new diagnosis, from a patient treated with antithyroid drugs. CDR3 loop: CSARETSGNSYEQYF. The DNA reads as follows: TGCAGTGCTAGAGAAACTAGCGGGAACTCCTACGAGCAGTACTTC.